These 29 T cell receptor beta chains originate from one sample sequenced in a study of graft-versus-host responses after intestinal transplantation. Libraries were prepared by immunoSEQ multiplex PCR; TCRdb keeps only in-frame clonotypes and omits some of them. The sample holds 70,000 or so clones, 84% seen once. These receptors' targets are unknown. The material sequenced was unstimulated CD4+ T cells sorted from spleen or lymph node cells, taken before transplant. Every receptor here comes from a human donor who was the organ donor for an intestinal transplant.

The gene calls are TRBV7-2 and TRBJ2-3; a weak D match, TRBD2 (6 bases). Germline CDR1 and CDR2: SGHTA and FQGNSA. Trimming stripped 11 bases from V and 2 bases from J, with 17 bases between. The CDR3 has 14 amino acids. The CDR3: CAALGGVHTDTQYF. The CDR3 DNA sequence: TGTGCCGCCCTGGGCGGGGTACACACAGATACGCAGTATTTT.

The chain has TRBV2 and TRBJ1-1; D remains unclear. This CDR3 spans 14 amino acids. With 5 bases removed from V and 6 bases from J, the gap between germline ends came to 16 bases. The germline CDR1 and CDR2 sequences are SNHLY and FYNNEI. The CDR3 DNA sequence: TGTGCCAGCAGTACCAGGACGGGAGACGCTGAAGCTTTCTTT. It is translated as CASSTRTGDAEAFF.

This clone was picked up one time. The chain links TRBV5-1 to TRBJ2-3, with D possibly matching TRBD1 (6 bases). CDR3 length: 15 residues. Germline V gives CDR1 SGHRS, CDR2 YFSETQ. V lost 2 bases and J 1 base, leaving 11 bases between the germline ends. CDR3 bases: TGCGCCAGCAGCTTCGACAGGAAGGGCACAGATACGCAGTATTTT. It codes for CASSFDRKGTDTQYF.

The V call is TRBV7-3, the J call TRBJ2-5; D call uncertain. Trimming removed 1 base at V and 2 bases at J, with 5 bases between. Looked up from germline, CDR1 is SGHTA and CDR2 is FQGTGA. The CDR3 is made up of 13 amino acids. The CDR3 here is CASSLSSQETQYF. CDR3 nucleotide sequence: TGTGCCAGCAGCTTAAGTTCACAAGAGACCCAGTACTTC.

This sequence joins TRBV27 and TRBJ1-4; perhaps TRBD1 as D (5 bases). The germline V and J ends were trimmed by 3 bases and 9 bases, with 14 bases remaining between them. CDR1 MNHEY and CDR2 SMNVEV come from the germline V gene (reference sequence). The CDR3 length is 14 residues. CDR3 in DNA: TGTGCCAGCAGTTTGGGACTGATGAATAAAAAACTGTTTTTT. Amino acid sequence: CASSLGLMNKKLFF.

The V and J genes are TRBV19 and TRBJ2-7; tentative D call: TRBD1 (6 bases). This CDR3 spans 16 amino acids. Between the trimmed V and J ends, which lost 5 bases and 4 bases, there was a span of 21 bases. CDR1 is LNHDA, CDR2 SQIVND, per germline (reference sequence). CDR3 in amino acids: CASSVATGGRRYEQYV. CDR3 DNA: TGTGCCAGTAGTGTAGCGACAGGAGGTCGGCGTTACGAGCAGTACGTC.

This clone was observed a single time. The chain is built from TRBV6-1 and TRBJ1-4; the D is unclear. The CDR3 runs to 13 residues. Per germline, CDR1 MNHNS and CDR2 SASEGT. The V end was cut by 2 bases, the J end by 7 bases, with 8 bases between. In DNA, the CDR3 is TGTGCCAGCAGTGAATTGCCAGGTGAAAAACTGTTTTTT. Amino acids: CASSELPGEKLFF.

The J gene is TRBJ2-1, the V gene TRBV7-6; a weak D match, TRBD1 (6 bases). V was shortened by 5 bases and J by 10 bases, with 15 bases between the two germline ends. The CDR3 runs to 13 residues. Germline assignment: CDR1 SGHVS and CDR2 FNYEAQ. CDR3 bases: TGTGCCAGCAGCCCACGACAGGCACTGGAGCAGTTCTTC. Its translation is CASSPRQALEQFF.

This clone was recorded a few times. The chain has TRBV5-6 and TRBJ1-6; D perhaps matches TRBD1 (6 bases). CDR1 is SGHDT, CDR2 YYEEEE, per germline. V was trimmed by 5 bases and J by 8 bases, leaving 14 bases between them. The CDR3 runs to 14 residues. CDR3 protein: CASSWTAGDSPLHF. The CDR3 DNA sequence: TGTGCCAGCAGTTGGACAGCCGGGGATTCACCCCTCCACTTT.

For the CDR3, the DNA is TGTGCCAGCAGCCCGGGACAGGCTGGAAACACCATATATTTT. Its translation: CASSPGQAGNTIYF. The chain is built from TRBV9 and TRBJ1-3; TRBD1 matches at 8 bases. The germline gives CDR1 SGDLS, CDR2 YYNGEE. The CDR3 has 14 residues. The V and J ends lost 4 bases and 2 bases, in that order; junction bases with no gene match: 2. The full variable domain, completed using reference TRBV9 and TRBJ1-3, is DSGVTQTPKHLITATGQRVTLRCSPRSGDLSVYWYQQSLDQGLQFLIQYYNGEERAKGNILERFSAQQFPDLHSELNLSSLELGDSALYFCASSPGQAGNTIYFGEGSWLTVV.

The sample holds a few counts of this clone. The rearrangement joins TRBV19 to TRBJ2-6, with 7 bases aligning to TRBD1. V trimming: 9 bases; J trimming: 0 bases; junction bases outside the gene matches: 11. Germline V gene lookup returns CDR1 LNHDA and CDR2 SQIVND (reference sequence). The length of the CDR3 is 17 residues. The CDR3: CASQPRQGRSGANVLTF. The CDR3 bases are TGTGCCAGCCAACCCCGACAGGGTCGCTCTGGGGCCAACGTCCTGACTTTC. The entire variable domain, with the rest obtained from reference TRBV19 and TRBJ2-6, is as follows: DGGITQSPKYLFRKEGQNVTLSCEQNLNHDAMYWYRQDPGQGLRLIYYSQIVNDFQKGDIAEGYSVSREKKESFPLTVTSAQKNPTAFYLCASQPRQGRSGANVLTFGAGSRLTVL.

The V call is TRBV27, the J call TRBJ2-7; 8 bases map to TRBD2. The ends lost 3 bases at V and 11 bases at J; junction bases unmatched: 6. Germline V gene data show CDR1 as MNHEY and CDR2 as SMNVEV (reference sequence). The CDR3 length is 12 residues. CDR3 sequence (DNA): TGTGCCAGCAGTTTCCCCGGGGGGGCGGAGTACGTC. This translates into CASSFPGGAEYV.

V usage is TRBV7-2 and J usage is TRBJ1-6; D remains ambiguous. The V and J ends lost 4 bases and 7 bases respectively, with 11 bases between them. From germline, CDR1 is SGHTA and CDR2 FQGNSA. This CDR3 has 14 residues. For the CDR3, the DNA is TGTGCCAGCAGCTCGGACTGGGGAAATTCACCCCTCCACTTT. Protein product: CASSSDWGNSPLHF.

This chain links TRBV5-4 with TRBJ2-5; 7 nucleotides match TRBD2. Looked up from germline, CDR1 is SGHNT and CDR2 is YYREEE (reference sequence). V shed 0 bases and J 1 base; nucleotides not matched to a gene: 3. There are 15 residues in the CDR3. The CDR3 coding sequence is TGTGCCAGCAGCTTGGAGGCGGGGGTCCAAGAGACCCAGTACTTC. This codes for CASSLEAGVQETQYF.

The chain is built from TRBV14 and TRBJ2-1; 10 bases agree with TRBD2. This CDR3 has 16 amino acids. The ends lost 1 base at V and 9 bases at J; junction bases unmatched: 9. Germline CDR1 reads SGHDN; CDR2 reads FVKESK. CDR3 residues: CASSQGLPGLASEQFF. The CDR3 DNA is TGTGCCAGCAGCCAAGGACTTCCGGGACTAGCGAGTGAGCAGTTCTTC.

V and J are TRBV11-1 and TRBJ2-3; D not certain. The V end was cut by 5 bases, the J end by 2 bases, with 11 bases between. The CDR3 consists of 14 residues. Germline values: CDR1 SGHAT, CDR2 FQDESV (reference sequence). The CDR3 loop is CASSPRLSTDTQYF. The DNA of the CDR3 is TGTGCCAGCAGCCCACGACTGTCCACAGATACGCAGTATTTT.

This chain links TRBV5-1 with TRBJ2-2, with TRBD1 identical over 8 bases. The junction had 8 bases not matched to a gene; V was cut back by 3 bases and J by 4 bases. This CDR3 is built from 16 residues. Germline values: CDR1 SGHRS, CDR2 YFSETQ. The CDR3 sequence: CASSSGQARVTGELFF. CDR3 coding DNA: TGCGCCAGCAGCTCGGGACAGGCAAGGGTCACCGGGGAGCTGTTTTTT.

The chain couples TRBV28 to TRBJ2-7; TRBD1 matches at 7 bases. Germline V gives CDR1 MDHEN, CDR2 SYDVKM. This CDR3 region has 13 residues. V lost 5 bases to trimming and J lost 1 base; unmatched junction nucleotides: 2. CDR3 protein: CASSVTGSYEQYV. Here the CDR3 DNA reads TGTGCCAGCAGTGTGACAGGGTCCTACGAGCAGTACGTC.

This clone was seen more than once but under ten times. V and J are TRBV5-6 and TRBJ1-5, with D possibly TRBD1 on 5 matching bases. Germline V CDR1 and CDR2: SGHDT, YYEEEE. V was pared by 4 bases and J by 4 bases, with 15 bases between. CDR3 length equals 15 residues. The CDR3 sequence: CASSKGPTENQPQHF. DNA for the CDR3: TGTGCCAGCAGCAAGGGGCCAACTGAGAATCAGCCCCAGCATTTT.

The J gene is TRBJ1-5, the V gene TRBV28, with TRBD1 matching over 9 bases. This CDR3 region has 14 residues. Unmatched junction bases numbered 5, after V lost 5 bases and J lost 6 bases. Germline V gene sequence: CDR1 MDHEN, CDR2 SYDVKM. CDR3 sequence reads: CASSPRDRVQPQHF. The CDR3 region has the DNA TGTGCCAGCAGTCCCCGGGACAGGGTTCAGCCCCAGCATTTT.

This chain joins TRBV6-1 and TRBJ2-4; 11 bases agree with TRBD1. Germline lookup yields CDR1 MNHNS and CDR2 SASEGT. This CDR3 is built from 19 residues. After removal of 4 bases from V and 0 bases from J, the junction contained 11 bases not matched to a gene. The CDR3 bases are TGTGCCAGCAGTGTGGACAGGGGGCAGACTCTACTAGCCAAAAACATTCAGTACTTC. It is translated as CASSVDRGQTLLAKNIQYF.

The rearrangement uses TRBV5-6 and TRBJ2-2; 8 nucleotides align to TRBD2. The ends lost 0 bases at V and 2 bases at J; junction bases unmatched: 6. Germline V gives CDR1 SGHDT, CDR2 YYEEEE. The CDR3 is made up of 17 amino acids. The CDR3 DNA reads as TGTGCCAGCAGCTTGGTGGCGGGGGGTTTTAACACCGGGGAGCTGTTTTTT. Encoded protein: CASSLVAGGFNTGELFF.

The gene calls are TRBV10-3 and TRBJ1-3, with 10 nucleotides matching TRBD1. V trimming: 7 bases; J trimming: 0 bases; junction bases outside the gene matches: 6. This CDR3 has 16 residues. Germline CDR1 ENHRY, CDR2 SYGVKD. The chain's CDR3 is CAIKPGQGSSGNTIYF. The CDR3 DNA sequence: TGTGCCATCAAGCCGGGACAGGGGAGCTCTGGAAACACCATATATTTT.

The chain couples TRBV29-1 to TRBJ1-2, with no clear D. The ends were cut back, 3 bases at V and 5 bases at J, with 10 bases in the middle. From germline, CDR1 is SQVTM and CDR2 ANQGSEA. The CDR3 totals 12 residues. CDR3 sequence: CSVDGEGYGYTF. As DNA, the CDR3 is TGCAGCGTTGATGGGGAGGGATATGGCTACACCTTC.

V usage is TRBV7-9 and J usage is TRBJ2-5; D is ambiguous. This CDR3 is built from 14 residues. The germline V and J ends were trimmed by 1 base and 1 base, with 7 bases remaining between them. Germline CDR1 reads SEHNR; CDR2 reads FQNEAQ (reference sequence). Here the CDR3 reads CASSLDSFQETQYF. CDR3 nucleotide sequence: TGTGCCAGCAGCTTAGACAGCTTCCAAGAGACCCAGTACTTC.

This clone showed up just once. This chain links TRBV5-4 with TRBJ2-5; D is perhaps TRBD2 (7 bases). The CDR3 covers 15 residues. Trimming removed 3 bases at V and 5 bases at J, with 17 bases between. Germline V gene lookup returns CDR1 SGHNT and CDR2 YYREEE (reference sequence). CDR3 in amino acids: CASSSGLGGRETQYF. The CDR3 nucleotides are TGTGCCAGCAGCTCTGGACTAGGGGGGAGGGAGACCCAGTACTTC. Based on the CDR3 plus reference TRBV5-4 and TRBJ2-5, the full variable domain is ETGVTQSPTHLIKTRGQQVTLRCSSQSGHNTVSWYQQALGQGPQFIFQYYREEENGRGNFPPRFSGLQFPNYSSELNVNALELDDSALYLCASSSGLGGRETQYFGPGTRLLVL.

The chain couples TRBV5-1 to TRBJ1-1; D perhaps matches TRBD1 (6 bases). The germline CDR1 and CDR2 sequences are SGHRS and YFSETQ. CDR3 length: 14 residues. V gave up 5 bases and J gave up 1 base, with 12 bases separating them. The CDR3 here is CASRLTGQNTEAFF. CDR3 DNA: TGCGCCAGCAGGTTGACAGGCCAGAACACTGAAGCTTTCTTT. The full variable domain, in which reference TRBV5-1 and TRBJ1-1 provide the parts outside the CDR3, is KAGVTQTPRYLIKTRGQQVTLSCSPISGHRSVSWYQQTPGQGLQFLFEYFSETQRNKGNFPGRFSGRQFSNSRSEMNVSTLELGDSALYLCASRLTGQNTEAFFGQGTRLTVV.

This chain joins TRBV7-2 and TRBJ2-7; tentative D call: TRBD2 (5 bases). The CDR3 totals 13 residues. V was pared by 5 bases and J by 3 bases, with 11 bases between. The germline CDR1 and CDR2 sequences are SGHTA and FQGNSA. CDR3 region: CASSAGLGYEQYV. The CDR3 DNA reads TGTGCCAGCAGCGCCGGACTGGGCTACGAGCAGTACGTC.

The chain carries TRBV5-8 and TRBJ1-5; weak D call: TRBD1 (5 bases). The germline V and J ends were trimmed by 2 bases and 7 bases, with 16 bases remaining between them. This CDR3 spans 15 amino acids. The germline V gene has CDR1 SGHTS and CDR2 YDEGEE. The CDR3 loop is CASSFFRGVGQPQHF. CDR3 in DNA: TGTGCCAGCAGCTTTTTCCGGGGGGTTGGCCAGCCCCAGCATTTT. Combining the CDR3 with reference TRBV5-8 and TRBJ1-5 gives the whole variable domain EAGVTQSPTHLIKTRGQQATLRCSPISGHTSVYWYQQALGLGLQFLLWYDEGEERNRGNFPPRFSGRQFPNYSSELNVNALELEDSALYLCASSFFRGVGQPQHFGDGTRLSIL.